These T cell receptor beta chains were read from a single sample in a study of CD8+CD57+ T cells in acquired aplastic anemia. TCRdb independently ran MiXCR on the reads; one entry per CDR3 protein. The table lists hundreds of thousands of distinct CDR3 sequences, about two thirds of them singletons. The specimen was sorted CD4+, CD8+, or CD8+CD57+ T cells (not recorded which) from PBMCs. The receptor set was obtained from a human donor in good health, serving as a control. Each CDR3 is given with its conserved first and last residue. A D gene is named only where the DNA matches it firmly. Clone size, where shown, is once, few, many, or a class for clones that have expanded.

. | . | 13 | TRBJ2-7 | TRBV20-1 | CSAMRGAVYEQYF | TGCAGTGCTATGAGGGGGGCGGTATACGAGCAGTACTTC
. | . | 15 | TRBJ2-7 | TRBV5-5 | CASSLEAGDAYEQYF | TGTGCCAGCAGTCTTGAGGCAGGGGACGCCTACGAGCAGTACTTC
. | . | 15 | TRBJ1-1 | TRBV7-2 | CASSSVRSGGTEAFF | TGTGCCAGCAGCTCCGTCCGGTCGGGGGGCACTGAAGCTTTCTTT
TRBD1 | many | 14 | TRBJ1-2 | TRBV12-3/TRBV12-4 | CASSFLDRGYGYTF | TGTGCCAGCAGTTTTCTCGACAGGGGCTATGGCTACACCTTC
. | many | 13 | TRBJ2-3 | TRBV20-1 | CSARKGETDTQYF | TGCAGTGCTAGAAAAGGGGAAACAGATACGCAGTATTTT
. | many | 14 | TRBJ2-7 | TRBV6-1 | CASSEPGGRFEQYF | TGTGCCAGCAGTGAGCCCGGGGGCAGGTTCGAGCAGTACTTC
. | many | 13 | TRBJ1-1 | TRBV6-5 | CASSYRSLTEAFF | TGTGCCAGCAGTTACAGGTCGCTGACTGAAGCTTTCTTT
. | many | 15 | TRBJ2-3 | TRBV9 | CASSSSQLLADTQYF | TGTGCCAGCAGCTCCTCCCAGCTCTTGGCAGATACGCAGTATTTT
TRBD2 | many | 15 | TRBJ2-1 | TRBV7-3 | CASRQGGGGYNEQFF | TGTGCCAGCAGGCAAGGTGGCGGGGGGTACAATGAGCAGTTCTTC
. | . | 15 | TRBJ1-5 | TRBV6-6 | CASNGLGSSNQPQHF | TGTGCCAGCAATGGGTTGGGGTCGAGCAATCAGCCCCAGCATTTT
. | . | 15 | TRBJ2-3 | TRBV7-2 | CASSFPRGITDTQYF | TGTGCCAGCAGCTTTCCTAGGGGGATAACAGATACGCAGTATTTT
TRBD2 | . | 19 | TRBJ2-7 | TRBV4-3 | CASSQDLIVAAGENYEQYF | TGCGCCAGCAGCCAAGATTTGATCGTAGCAGCGGGGGAGAATTACGAGCAGTACTTC
. | many | 13 | TRBJ1-1 | TRBV14 | CASSQGSYGEAFF | TGTGCCAGCAGCCAAGGGTCTTATGGCGAAGCTTTCTTT
. | . | 13 | TRBJ1-2 | TRBV24-1 | CATSDGHFYGYTF | TGTGCCACCAGTGATGGACATTTCTATGGCTACACCTTC
TRBD1 | once | 15 | TRBJ1-3 | TRBV9 | CASSSDREDGYTIYF | TGTGCCAGCAGCTCCGACAGGGAGGATGGCTACACCATATATTTT
TRBD1 | . | 15 | TRBJ2-3 | TRBV29-1 | CSVVGGTGGTDTQYF | TGCAGCGTTGTGGGGGGGACAGGGGGTACAGATACGCAGTATTTT
TRBD2 | once | 17 | TRBJ2-6 | TRBV20-1 | CSARDVGGGAGANVLTF | TGCAGTGCTAGAGATGTGGGGGGGGGAGCAGGGGCCAACGTCCTGACTTTC
. | once | 15 | TRBJ1-2 | TRBV7-9 | CASSSMGRGLNGYTF | TGTGCCAGCAGCTCGATGGGACGGGGCCTCAATGGCTACACCTTC
. | . | 12 | TRBJ2-3 | TRBV5-1 | CASSKNTDTQYF | TGCGCCAGCAGCAAGAACACAGATACGCAGTATTTT